One sample yielded the 5 T cell receptor beta chains listed below, sequenced in a study of T cell responses to AZD1222 COVID-19 vaccine. TCRdb's copy holds only in-frame clones and misses some; the assay was immunoSEQ multiplex PCR. The table has 65,000 to 85,000 clones, 70% to 90% seen once; the top ten hold 8% to 13%. Sequences were derived from peripheral blood, sampled 28 days after the second AZD1222 dose. These receptors were taken from an adult who received the AZD1222 COVID-19 vaccine.

The chain combines TRBV5-1 with TRBJ2-2; D is unresolved. The V gene's germline CDR1 is SGHRS and CDR2 YFSETQ. V lost 4 bases to trimming and J lost 3 bases, with 4 bases between them. The length of the CDR3 is 12 residues. As DNA, the CDR3 is TGCGCCAGCAGCCCCGACACCGGGGAGCTGTTTTTT. This gives the protein CASSPDTGELFF.

This clone was seen just once. The rearrangement joins TRBV28 to TRBJ2-1; D may be TRBD2 (6 bases). This CDR3 is built from 15 residues. The V gene lost 2 bases and the J gene lost 7 bases, with 15 bases spanning the gap. From germline, CDR1 is MDHEN and CDR2 SYDVKM. CDR3 amino acids: CASSLMGPGVNEQFF. The CDR3 DNA follows: TGTGCCAGCAGTTTAATGGGACCGGGAGTGAATGAGCAGTTCTTC.

This chain joins TRBV7-2 and TRBJ2-2; tentatively, D is TRBD1 or TRBD2 (7 bases each). Per the germline V gene, CDR1 is SGHTA and CDR2 is FQGNSA. The CDR3 has 15 residues. Trimming shortened V by 1 base and J by 5 bases, and 11 bases separated the two germline ends. The CDR3 DNA sequence: TGTGCCAGCAGCTTAGACAGGGGACTAACCGGGGAGCTGTTTTTT. Its translation is CASSLDRGLTGELFF.

The chain carries TRBV5-8 and TRBJ1-1; D may be TRBD1 (5 bases). Germline loops: CDR1 SGHTS, CDR2 YDEGEE. Trimming shortened V by 4 bases and J by 6 bases, and 16 bases separated the two germline ends. This CDR3 is 14 amino acids long. DNA of the CDR3: TGTGCCAGCAGCCGGGGGGACTTCGGGGCTGAAGCTTTCTTT. Protein: CASSRGDFGAEAFF.

The gene calls are TRBV3-1 (or the pseudogene TRBV3-2) and TRBJ1-4; TRBD1 matches at 7 bases. Germline assignment: CDR1 LGHDT and CDR2 YNNKEL (reference sequence). J was trimmed by 4 bases and V by 4 bases; bases with no gene match: 6. The CDR3 runs to 15 residues. This CDR3 reads CASSLHRDSNEKLFF. The CDR3 DNA sequence: TGTGCCAGCAGCCTACACCGGGACAGTAATGAAAAACTGTTTTTT.